The 5 T cell receptor beta chains presented below share a single source sample, sequenced in a study of T cell responses to AZD1222 COVID-19 vaccine (dated by TCRdb to the early 2020s). The library relied on the immunoSEQ multiplex PCR assay. TCRdb took this table from immuneACCESS and kept in-frame rearrangements with V and J called. Such tables lack part of the clones; where checked against another copy, unresolved V genes explain under half of the gap, and the rest is unexplained. This sample comprises 60,000 or so clones, 80% to 90% of them detected only once. The ten most abundant clones make up 15% to 25% of the sample. What this sample's time point label stands for: baseline before first vaccination. This sample comprised peripheral blood, obtained on day 0 of AZD1222 vaccination. Receptor source: an adult in good health.

Only a few counts were recorded for this clone. V gene TRBV16 combines with J gene TRBJ1-3; D gene uncertain. Germline CDR1 is KGHSY and CDR2 is FQNENV. V gave up 4 bases and J gave up 3 bases, with 7 bases separating them. This CDR3 has 13 amino acids. The CDR3, as DNA: TGTGCCAGCAGCCGTTATGGTGGAAACACCATATATTTT. This encodes CASSRYGGNTIYF.

This clone was seen a few times. The chain is built from TRBV2 and TRBJ2-2, with 7 nucleotides matching TRBD2. The V and J ends lost 6 bases and 3 bases, in that order; junction bases with no gene match: 10. The CDR3 contains 16 residues. In germline, CDR1 is SNHLY, CDR2 FYNNEI. The CDR3: CASRLFGLVDTGELFF. DNA of the CDR3: TGTGCCAGCAGACTATTCGGACTAGTCGACACCGGGGAGCTGTTTTTT. The variable domain in full, completed from reference TRBV2 and TRBJ2-2, reads EPEVTQTPSHQVTQMGQEVILRCVPISNHLYFYWYRQILGQKVEFLVSFYNNEISEKSEIFDDQFSVERPDGSNFTLKIRSTKLEDSAMYFCASRLFGLVDTGELFFGEGSRLTVL.

V usage is TRBV3-1 (or the pseudogene TRBV3-2) and J usage is TRBJ1-1, with no clear D. Trimming pared 3 bases from V and 7 bases from J, leaving 15 bases between. The CDR3 has 14 amino acids. Germline V CDR1 and CDR2: LGHDT, YNNKEL (reference sequence). CDR3 residues: CASSHSDYAHEAFF. CDR3 sequence (DNA): TGTGCCAGCAGCCACTCCGACTATGCCCATGAAGCTTTCTTT.

This clone was counted only a few times. This rearrangement joins TRBV5-1 to TRBJ2-7, with 10 bases aligning to TRBD1. The ends lost 5 bases at V and 3 bases at J; junction bases unmatched: 5. The CDR3 is 14 residues long. CDR1 SGHRS and CDR2 YFSETQ come from the germline V gene. CDR3 loop: CASRADRGLYEQYV. The DNA for the CDR3 is TGCGCCAGCAGAGCAGACAGGGGGCTCTACGAGCAGTACGTC.

This chain joins TRBV18 and TRBJ2-2, with TRBD2 as a possible D gene (6 bases). Germline V gene lookup returns CDR1 KGHSH and CDR2 LQKENI. The CDR3 has 17 residues. With 1 base removed from V and 6 bases from J, the gap between germline ends came to 18 bases. CDR3 loop: CASSPQGTDRNPGELFF. Here the CDR3 DNA reads TGTGCCAGCTCACCACAAGGGACTGATCGAAATCCCGGGGAGCTGTTTTTT. The full variable domain, with the rest looked up from reference TRBV18 and TRBJ2-2, is NAGVMQNPRHLVRRRGQEARLRCSPMKGHSHVYWYRQLPEEGLKFMVYLQKENIIDESGMPKERFSAEFPKEGPSILRIQQVVRGDSAAYFCASSPQGTDRNPGELFFGEGSRLTVL.